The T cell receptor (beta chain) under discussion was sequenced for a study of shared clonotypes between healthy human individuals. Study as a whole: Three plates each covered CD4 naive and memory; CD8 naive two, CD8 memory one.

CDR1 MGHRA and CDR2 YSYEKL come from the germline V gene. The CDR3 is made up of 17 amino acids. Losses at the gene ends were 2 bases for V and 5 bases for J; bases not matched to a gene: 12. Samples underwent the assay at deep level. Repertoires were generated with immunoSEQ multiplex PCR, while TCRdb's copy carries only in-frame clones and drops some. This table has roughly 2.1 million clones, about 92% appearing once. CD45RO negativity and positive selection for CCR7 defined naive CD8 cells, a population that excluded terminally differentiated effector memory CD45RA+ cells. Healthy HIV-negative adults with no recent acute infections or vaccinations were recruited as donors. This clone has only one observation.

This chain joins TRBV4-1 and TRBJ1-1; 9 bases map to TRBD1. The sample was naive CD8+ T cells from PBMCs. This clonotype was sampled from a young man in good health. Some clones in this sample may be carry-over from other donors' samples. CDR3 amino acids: CASSQLDRGRLVTEAFF. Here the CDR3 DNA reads TGCGCCAGCAGCCAACTGGACAGGGGACGATTGGTTACTGAAGCTTTCTTT.